The 20 T cell receptor beta chains reported below all come from one sample, sequenced in a study of blood T cell repertoires in COVID-19. The data were produced by immunoSEQ multiplex PCR, yet TCRdb's version contains in-frame clones alone and is incomplete. The sample records about 29,000 clones, 75% to 90% being singletons. The sequenced material came from peripheral blood. The source is a man older than 75 with acute or convalescent COVID-19.

The DNA of the CDR3 is TGTGCCAGCAGCCCACTGGGGGGATCGGATGGCTACACCTTC. Encoded protein: CASSPLGGSDGYTF. The chain has TRBV7-9 and TRBJ1-2; D possibly corresponds to TRBD1 (5 bases). Germline V gene data show CDR1 as SEHNR and CDR2 as FQNEAQ (reference sequence). This CDR3 contains 14 residues. Trimming shortened V by 5 bases and J by 6 bases, and 16 bases separated the two germline ends.

This clone has only one observation. The CDR3 is CASSASYRGSSYNSPLHF. DNA of the CDR3: TGTGCCAGCAGCGCTTCGTACAGGGGAAGCTCCTATAATTCACCCCTCCACTTT. V gene TRBV9 combines with J gene TRBJ1-6, with TRBD1 matching over 7 bases. The CDR3 contains 18 residues. Germline lookup yields CDR1 SGDLS and CDR2 YYNGEE. The trim removed 3 bases at V and 0 bases at J, leaving 9 bases unmatched.

The CDR3 region has the DNA TGTGCCAGCAGCCTTATCCCCTTTGACAGACAGCCCCAGCATTTT. Protein: CASSLIPFDRQPQHF. The rearrangement uses TRBV27 and TRBJ1-5, with D maybe TRBD1 (5 bases). Trimming removed 6 bases at V and 7 bases at J, with 19 bases between. The CDR3 sequence is 15 residues long. Germline V gene sequence: CDR1 MNHEY, CDR2 SMNVEV (reference sequence).

The count of this clone is one. The chain links TRBV5-1 to TRBJ2-5; tentative D call: TRBD1 (7 bases). This CDR3 region has 14 residues. Germline V gene data show CDR1 as SGHRS and CDR2 as YFSETQ. Trimming left V 4 bases short and J 3 bases short, with 13 bases between. This CDR3 is CASSAGQTKETQYF. CDR3 nucleotides: TGCGCCAGCAGCGCGGGACAGACTAAAGAGACCCAGTACTTC.

This clone was counted once. V usage is TRBV4-2 and J usage is TRBJ2-2; 7 bases are a match to TRBD2. With 4 bases clipped from V and 5 bases from J, the junction kept 10 bases outside the gene matches. This CDR3 is built from 16 residues. Germline V gives CDR1 LGHNA, CDR2 YNFKEQ. Written as DNA, the CDR3 is TGTGCCAGCAGCCCCGGTTTGGCGGGGGTAACCGGGGAGCTGTTTTTT. It yields the protein CASSPGLAGVTGELFF.

This clone was seen a handful of times. V is TRBV2 and J is TRBJ2-1; D not certain. Germline CDR1 and CDR2: SNHLY and FYNNEI. V was pared by 5 bases and J by 6 bases, with 5 bases between. The CDR3 is 11 residues long. CDR3 sequence (DNA): TGTGCCAGCAGTATCGTCAATGAGCAGTTCTTC. This encodes CASSIVNEQFF.

By share, this clone counts as medium-sized (0.01 to 0.1%). The J gene is TRBJ2-7, the V gene TRBV27; perhaps TRBD2 as D (5 bases). V was cut by 5 bases and J by 2 bases, with 16 bases left in between. The CDR3 has 15 amino acids. CDR1 and CDR2 (germline): MNHEY, SMNVEV (reference sequence). CDR3 residues: CASSHNPSGTYEQYF. The CDR3 DNA follows: TGTGCCAGCAGTCACAACCCCTCGGGGACCTACGAGCAGTACTTC.

The chain links TRBV9 to TRBJ1-1, with TRBD1 matching over 7 bases. The CDR3 runs 12 residues. V was clipped by 4 bases and J by 7 bases; unmatched bases: 4. CDR1 and CDR2 (germline): SGDLS, YYNGEE. CDR3 in amino acids: CASSSRQGEAFF. The CDR3 region has the DNA TGTGCCAGCAGCTCTAGACAGGGTGAAGCTTTCTTT.

This chain joins TRBV29-1 and TRBJ2-7; possibly TRBD2 for D (7 bases). Looked up from germline, CDR1 is SQVTM and CDR2 is ANQGSEA. V was shortened by 4 bases and J by 3 bases, with 16 bases between the two germline ends. The CDR3 totals 14 residues. The CDR3 coding sequence is TGCAGCGTTGTCAGCCCAAGGGGGGGCTACGAGCAGTACTTC. Residues: CSVVSPRGGYEQYF.

The CDR3 coding sequence is TGTGCCAGCAGCGGGGCGGGGGAGAATATCTACACAGATACGCAGTATTTT. Residues: CASSGAGENIYTDTQYF. The V and J genes are TRBV9 and TRBJ2-3, with 7 bases that match TRBD2. V gave up 3 bases and J gave up 2 bases; unmatched junction bases: 12. The CDR3 runs to 17 residues. Germline lookup yields CDR1 SGDLS and CDR2 YYNGEE. Looking up the rest from reference TRBV9 and TRBJ2-3 gives the full variable domain: DSGVTQTPKHLITATGQRVTLRCSPRSGDLSVYWYQQSLDQGLQFLIQYYNGEERAKGNILERFSAQQFPDLHSELNLSSLELGDSALYFCASSGAGENIYTDTQYFGPGTRLTVL.

V and J are TRBV5-6 and TRBJ2-4; D gene uncertain. The CDR3 sequence is 16 residues long. With 4 bases removed from V and 1 base from J, the gap between germline ends came to 15 bases. From germline, CDR1 is SGHDT and CDR2 YYEEEE. CDR3 DNA sequence: TGTGCCAGCAGCCCCATGGGCGAGTGGGCCAAAAACATTCAGTACTTC. It is translated as CASSPMGEWAKNIQYF.

This chain connects TRBV5-4 to TRBJ2-2, with 10 bases matching TRBD2. The CDR3 runs to 14 residues. The trim removed 5 bases at V and 6 bases at J, leaving 4 bases unmatched. CDR1 and CDR2 from the germline V gene are SGHNT and YYREEE (reference sequence). The CDR3 region is CASRDSGGPGELFF. The CDR3 bases are TGTGCCAGCAGGGATAGCGGGGGGCCCGGGGAGCTGTTTTTT.

This clone was detected a few times. The chain employs TRBV6-6 and TRBJ1-4; 8 bases fit TRBD1. Germline CDR1 MNHNY, CDR2 SVGAGI (reference sequence). J gave up 3 bases and V 6 bases, and 9 bases lay outside the gene matches. This CDR3 has 16 amino acids. The CDR3 DNA follows: TGTGCCAGCAGCCTGGGCAGGGGGCGGTCTAATGAAAAACTGTTTTTT. It yields the protein CASSLGRGRSNEKLFF.

CDR3 in DNA: TGTGCCACCAGTGATCCCCGGGAGGCCAATCAGCCCCAGCATTTT. Amino acids: CATSDPREANQPQHF. V usage is TRBV24-1 and J usage is TRBJ1-5; D remains unclear. CDR1 is KGHDR and CDR2 is SFDVKD in the germline V gene. The CDR3 spans 15 residues. V was cut by 3 bases and J by 3 bases, with 11 bases left in between.

The chain combines TRBV27 with TRBJ2-4; 7 nucleotides align to TRBD2. With V trimmed by 5 bases and J by 1 base, 8 bases remained unmatched. The length of the CDR3 is 16 residues. Germline lookup yields CDR1 MNHEY and CDR2 SMNVEV (reference sequence). CDR3 amino acids: CASSRAGGMAKNIQYF. The CDR3 nucleotides are TGTGCCAGCAGTCGGGCCGGGGGGATGGCCAAAAACATTCAGTACTTC.

The chain joins TRBV11-3 to TRBJ2-3; 9 nucleotides align to TRBD2. V was clipped by 2 bases and J by 2 bases; unmatched bases: 5. The germline gives CDR1 SGHNT, CDR2 YENEEA. The CDR3 is 16 amino acids. CDR3 residues: CASSLSSGGLTDTQYF. The CDR3 region has the DNA TGTGCCAGCAGCTTAAGTAGCGGGGGCCTCACAGATACGCAGTATTTT.

V is TRBV10-3 and J is TRBJ2-3; TRBD2 matches 13 bases. Germline CDR1 reads ENHRY; CDR2 reads SYGVKD. This CDR3 is 16 amino acids long. After removal of 6 bases from V and 0 bases from J, the junction contained 3 bases not matched to a gene. The CDR3 bases are TGTGCCATCAGCCGGACTAGCGGGGGTAGCACAGATACGCAGTATTTT. Protein: CAISRTSGGSTDTQYF.

V is TRBV3-1 (or the pseudogene TRBV3-2) and J is TRBJ2-7, with 7 bases fitting TRBD1. The germline gives CDR1 LGHDT, CDR2 YNNKEL (reference sequence). Losses at the gene ends were 2 bases for V and 2 bases for J; bases not matched to a gene: 3. This CDR3 has 14 residues. This chain's CDR3 is CASSQRTGPYEQYF. The CDR3 coding sequence is TGTGCCAGCAGCCAACGGACAGGTCCCTACGAGCAGTACTTC.

The V call is TRBV4-1, the J call TRBJ1-5; D is perhaps TRBD1 (6 bases). Trimming cost V 7 bases and J 0 bases, with 19 bases left between them. The CDR3 sequence is 17 residues long. Germline CDR1 and CDR2: MGHRA and YSYEKL. Here the CDR3 reads CASKETGVTDSNQPQHF. CDR3 nucleotides: TGCGCCAGCAAGGAGACAGGAGTAACCGATAGCAATCAGCCCCAGCATTTT.

The genes are TRBV27 and TRBJ2-3; D gene ambiguous. Germline V gene lookup returns CDR1 MNHEY and CDR2 SMNVEV (reference sequence). V was pared by 4 bases and J by 4 bases, with 18 bases between. The CDR3 contains 16 residues. The CDR3 is CASSSLDLSRPDTQYF. The CDR3 DNA is TGTGCCAGCAGTTCGCTCGACCTAAGCAGGCCAGATACGCAGTATTTT.